A selection of T cell receptor beta chains follows, all from one sample in a study of Ad26.COV2.S vaccination and SARS-CoV-2 variants. Repertoires were generated with immunoSEQ multiplex PCR, while TCRdb's copy carries only in-frame clones and drops some. Of 120,000 to 150,000 clones listed, around 86% are singletons. The starting material was peripheral blood, obtained after recovery from COVID-19. The origin of the receptors is a human donor who had recovered from COVID-19. Both conserved end residues are part of each CDR3. D genes are given only for firm matches. Clone size is given for some rows only: seen once, a few or many times, or a class if the clone is expanded.

J: TRBJ1-5
D: .
V: TRBV28
size: .
CDR3: CASSLQGRGNQPQHF
DNA: TGTGCCAGCAGTTTACAGGGAAGAGGCAATCAGCCCCAGCATTTT

J: TRBJ2-3
D: TRBD2
V: TRBV13
size: .
CDR3: CASSLPPSGGACTDTQYF
DNA: TGTGCCAGCAGCTTACCCCCTAGCGGGGGGGCGTGCACAGATACGCAGTATTTT

J: TRBJ2-1
D: TRBD1
V: TRBV5-1
size: .
CDR3: CASSFRDSSYNEQFF
DNA: TGCGCCAGCAGCTTCCGGGACAGCTCCTACAATGAGCAGTTCTTC

J: TRBJ1-1
D: .
V: TRBV5-1
size: .
CDR3: CASSFSGTGNTEAFF
DNA: TGCGCCAGCAGCTTCTCCGGGACGGGGAACACTGAAGCTTTCTTT

J: TRBJ1-6
D: .
V: TRBV7-2
size: .
CDR3: CASSLIQLNSPLYF
DNA: TGTGCCAGCAGCTTAATCCAGTTGAATTCACCCCTCTACTTT

J: TRBJ2-1
D: TRBD2
V: TRBV6-5
size: .
CDR3: CASSYSGTSGVNEQFF
DNA: TGTGCCAGCAGTTACTCCGGGACTAGCGGGGTTAATGAGCAGTTCTTC

J: TRBJ2-3
D: TRBD1
V: TRBV11-2
size: .
CDR3: CASSSDRGTDTQYF
DNA: TGTGCCAGCAGCTCGGACAGGGGCACAGATACGCAGTATTTT

J: TRBJ2-1
D: TRBD2
V: TRBV10-3
size: .
CDR3: CAITSPTSGISSYNEQFF
DNA: TGTGCCATCACGTCCCCGACTAGCGGGATAAGCTCCTACAATGAGCAGTTCTTC

J: TRBJ2-5
D: TRBD2
V: TRBV11-3
size: .
CDR3: CASSTGGSNQETQYF
DNA: TGTGCCAGCAGCACGGGGGGGAGTAATCAAGAGACCCAGTACTTC

J: TRBJ2-6
D: .
V: TRBV9
size: .
CDR3: CASSVVGAGRPGANVLTF
DNA: TGTGCCAGCAGCGTAGTAGGGGCGGGGAGGCCTGGGGCCAACGTCCTGACTTTC

J: TRBJ2-1
D: .
V: TRBV4-3
size: few
CDR3: CASSQGQRNEQFF
DNA: TGCGCCAGCAGCCAAGGCCAGAGAAATGAGCAGTTCTTC

J: TRBJ1-2
D: TRBD1
V: TRBV7-2
size: .
CDR3: CASSPVRGGGYTF
DNA: TGTGCCAGCAGCCCTGTCAGGGGGGGCGGCTACACCTTC

J: TRBJ2-6
D: .
V: TRBV4-3
size: .
CDR3: CASSQEGGANVLTF
DNA: TGCGCCAGCAGCCAAGAGGGTGGGGCCAACGTCCTGACTTTC

J: TRBJ1-1
D: TRBD1
V: TRBV7-8
size: .
CDR3: CASQSLGRQGLNTEAFF
DNA: TGTGCCAGCCAAAGCTTAGGCCGACAGGGACTGAACACTGAAGCTTTCTTT

J: TRBJ2-3
D: .
V: TRBV7-2
size: .
CDR3: CASSSGGFTDTQYF
DNA: TGTGCCAGCAGTTCAGGGGGGTTCACAGATACGCAGTATTTT

J: TRBJ2-1
D: .
V: TRBV3-1/TRBV3-2
size: .
CDR3: CASTPGDYNEQFF
DNA: TGTGCCAGCACCCCAGGGGACTACAATGAGCAGTTCTTC

J: TRBJ2-7
D: TRBD1
V: TRBV5-8
size: .
CDR3: CASSFLQGELIGEQYF
DNA: TGTGCCAGCAGCTTTTTACAGGGGGAATTAATCGGCGAGCAGTACTTC

J: TRBJ2-3
D: TRBD1
V: TRBV9
size: once
CDR3: CASSADRGGTTDTQYF
DNA: TGTGCCAGCAGCGCCGACAGGGGGGGAACCACAGATACGCAGTATTTT

J: TRBJ2-2
D: .
V: TRBV9
size: .
CDR3: CASSVYETGELFF
DNA: TGTGCCAGCAGCGTTTACGAAACCGGGGAGCTGTTTTTT

J: TRBJ2-1
D: .
V: TRBV6-1
size: .
CDR3: CASSEGVSLPSLINEQFF
DNA: TGTGCCAGCAGTGAGGGTGTCTCCTTACCTTCCCTTATCAATGAGCAGTTCTTC

J: TRBJ2-2
D: .
V: TRBV11-3
size: .
CDR3: CASSSNRLTGELFF
DNA: TGTGCCAGCAGCTCGAACAGGTTAACCGGGGAGCTGTTTTTT

J: TRBJ2-7
D: .
V: TRBV6-4
size: .
CDR3: CASSLTATGISEQYF
DNA: TGTGCCAGCAGTCTAACCGCGACAGGAATCTCCGAGCAGTACTTC